These T cell receptor beta chains were read from a single sample in a study of T-cell reconstitution after alpha-beta-depleted transplantation in children. Using its own MiXCR run on the PCR reads, TCRdb lists one record per CDR3 protein. The table shows approximately 220,000 distinct CDR3 sequences, with about a sixth occurring only once. The specimen comprised PBMCs, mostly from graft donor cells, sampled 360 days after TCRalphabeta/CD19-depleted stem cell transplant. The receptors were sampled from a male patient aged 2 to 9 who had a stem cell transplant for acute lymphoblastic leukemia, so the T cells may come from the graft donor. CDR3s include the opening cysteine and the closing phenylalanine or tryptophan. A D gene is named only where the DNA matches it firmly. Not every row has a clone size; where given, it reads once, few, many or a size class.

j_gene	abundance	v_gene	d_gene	CDR3aa	CDR3nt
TRBJ2-2	few	TRBV4-3	TRBD1	CASTSRDRATGVTGELFF	TGCGCCAGCACATCCCGGGACAGGGCCACCGGTGTCACCGGGGAGCTGTTTTTT
TRBJ1-1	NA	TRBV6-5	NA	CASSYTAGGARSWTEAFF	TGTGCCAGCAGTTACACCGCGGGGGGCGCAAGGTCGTGGACTGAAGCTTTCTTT
TRBJ2-5	few	TRBV18	TRBD2	CASSPPAGEETQYF	TGTGCCAGCTCACCACCGGCGGGGGAAGAGACCCAGTACTTC
TRBJ2-2	NA	TRBV5-1	TRBD1	CASSPIGTVNTGELFF	TGCGCCAGCAGCCCTATTGGGACAGTAAACACCGGGGAGCTGTTTTTT
TRBJ2-7	NA	TRBV2	TRBD1	CASSERQGANEQYF	TGTGCCAGCAGTGAACGACAGGGGGCTAACGAGCAGTACTTC
TRBJ1-4	NA	TRBV15	NA	CATSRWDDLNEKLFF	TGTGCCACCAGCAGGTGGGACGACCTAAATGAAAAACTGTTTTTT
TRBJ2-1	few	TRBV29-1	TRBD2	CSALLGLAGYNEQFF	TGCAGCGCCCTATTGGGACTAGCGGGGTACAATGAGCAGTTCTTC
TRBJ2-2	NA	TRBV15	NA	CATSRDRGTAVLTGELFF	TGTGCCACCAGCAGAGATCGGGGGACAGCGGTCCTAACCGGGGAGCTGTTTTTT
TRBJ2-3	many	TRBV7-2	TRBD1	CASSLGQRPTDTQYF	TGTGCCAGCAGCTTGGGACAGCGTCCGACAGATACGCAGTATTTT
TRBJ2-5	NA	TRBV7-2	NA	CASSFISETQYF	TGTGCCAGCAGCTTTATATCAGAGACCCAGTACTTC
TRBJ2-2	NA	TRBV4-2	NA	CASSQDRQRNTGELFF	TGTGCCAGCAGCCAAGATCGACAGAGGAACACCGGGGAGCTGTTTTTT
TRBJ2-1	few	TRBV28	NA	CASRLLGEQFF	TGTGCCAGCAGACTCCTCGGTGAGCAGTTCTTC
TRBJ2-1	many	TRBV20-1	NA	CSARDYRSTGAGNEQFF	TGCAGTGCTAGAGATTATCGAAGTACCGGGGCCGGCAATGAGCAGTTCTTC
TRBJ2-1	few	TRBV10-3	TRBD2	CAISLWGAGGLGGEQFF	TGTGCCATCAGCCTTTGGGGTGCGGGGGGGCTTGGTGGTGAGCAGTTCTTC
TRBJ2-2	few	TRBV11-2	TRBD2	CASSYTPGLAGEAGELFF	TGTGCCAGCAGCTATACCCCCGGACTAGCGGGGGAGGCCGGGGAGCTGTTTTTT
TRBJ2-1	few	TRBV7-9	TRBD2	CASSLTSARNEQFF	TGTGCCAGCAGCTTGACTAGCGCCAGGAATGAGCAGTTCTTC
TRBJ1-1	few	TRBV7-9	NA	CASSPSIVGSEAFF	TGTGCCAGCAGCCCGTCTATCGTGGGGTCTGAAGCTTTCTTT
TRBJ2-1	few	TRBV12-3/TRBV12-4	NA	CASSRSGPSSYNEQFF	TGTGCCAGCAGCCGAAGCGGGCCCTCCTCTTACAATGAGCAGTTCTTC